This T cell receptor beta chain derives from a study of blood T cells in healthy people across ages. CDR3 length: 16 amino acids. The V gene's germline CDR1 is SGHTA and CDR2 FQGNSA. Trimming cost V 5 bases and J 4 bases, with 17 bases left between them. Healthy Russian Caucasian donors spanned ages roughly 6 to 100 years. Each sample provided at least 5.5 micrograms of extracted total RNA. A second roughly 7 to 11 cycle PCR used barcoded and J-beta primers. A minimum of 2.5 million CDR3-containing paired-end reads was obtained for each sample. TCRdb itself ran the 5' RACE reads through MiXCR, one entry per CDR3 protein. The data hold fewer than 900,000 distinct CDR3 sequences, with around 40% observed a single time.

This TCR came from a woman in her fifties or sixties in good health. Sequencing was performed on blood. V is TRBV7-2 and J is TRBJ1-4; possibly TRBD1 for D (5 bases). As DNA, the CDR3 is TGTGCCAGCAGCCCAACAGGTGTGGAGTATAATGAAAAACTGTTTTTT. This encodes CASSPTGVEYNEKLFF.